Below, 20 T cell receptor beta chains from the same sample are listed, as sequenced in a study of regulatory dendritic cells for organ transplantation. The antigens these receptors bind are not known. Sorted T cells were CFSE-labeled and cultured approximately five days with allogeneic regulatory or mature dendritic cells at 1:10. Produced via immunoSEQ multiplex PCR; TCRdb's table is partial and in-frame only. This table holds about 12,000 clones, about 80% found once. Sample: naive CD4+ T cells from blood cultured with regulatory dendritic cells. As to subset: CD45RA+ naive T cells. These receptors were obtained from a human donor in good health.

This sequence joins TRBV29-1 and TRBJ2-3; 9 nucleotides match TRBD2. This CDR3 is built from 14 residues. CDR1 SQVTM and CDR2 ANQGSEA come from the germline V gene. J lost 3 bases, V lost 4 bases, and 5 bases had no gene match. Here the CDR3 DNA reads TGCAGCGTTGGAGGGCTAGCGGGGACAGATACGCAGTATTTT. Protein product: CSVGGLAGTDTQYF.

The CDR3 DNA reads TGCAGCTATACCACTAGCGGGGGCACAGATACGCAGTATTTT. Translating gives CSYTTSGGTDTQYF. The genes are TRBV29-1 and TRBJ2-3; TRBD2 matches at 10 bases. The CDR3 is 14 amino acids. CDR1 SQVTM and CDR2 ANQGSEA come from the germline V gene. Unmatched junction bases numbered 6, after V lost 8 bases and J lost 1 base.

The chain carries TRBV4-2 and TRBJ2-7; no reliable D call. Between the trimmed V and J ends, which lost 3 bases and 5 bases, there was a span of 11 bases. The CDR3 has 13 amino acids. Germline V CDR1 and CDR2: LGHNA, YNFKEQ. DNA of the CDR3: TGTGCCAGCAGCCAGAGAGAAAGAGACGAGCAGTACTTC. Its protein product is CASSQRERDEQYF.

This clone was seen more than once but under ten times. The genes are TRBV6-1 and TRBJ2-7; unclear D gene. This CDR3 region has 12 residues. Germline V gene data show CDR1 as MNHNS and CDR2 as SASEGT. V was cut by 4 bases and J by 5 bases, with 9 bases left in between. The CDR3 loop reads CASSVLSNEQYF. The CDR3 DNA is TGTGCCAGCAGTGTTCTCTCTAACGAGCAGTACTTC.

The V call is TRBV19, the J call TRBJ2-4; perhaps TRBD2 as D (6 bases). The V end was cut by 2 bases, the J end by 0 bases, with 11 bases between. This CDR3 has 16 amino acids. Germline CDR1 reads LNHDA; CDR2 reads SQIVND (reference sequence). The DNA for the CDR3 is TGTGCCAGTAGTATACGGGGGAATCTAGCCAAAAACATTCAGTACTTC. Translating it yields CASSIRGNLAKNIQYF.

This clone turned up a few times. DNA for the CDR3: TGTGCCAGCAGCCTTGCCGGGGGTGCTTACGAGCAGTACTTC. Protein: CASSLAGGAYEQYF. This chain joins TRBV7-2 and TRBJ2-7; D is possibly TRBD2 (6 bases). V lost 5 bases to trimming and J lost 4 bases, with 15 bases between them. The CDR3 length is 14 residues. Per the germline V gene, CDR1 is SGHTA and CDR2 is FQGNSA.

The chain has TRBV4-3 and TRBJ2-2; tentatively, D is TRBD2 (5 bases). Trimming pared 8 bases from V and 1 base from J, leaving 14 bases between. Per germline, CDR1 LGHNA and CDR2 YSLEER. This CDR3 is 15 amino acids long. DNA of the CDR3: TGCGCCAGCGCGCTCATCGGGAAGAACACCGGGGAGCTGTTTTTT. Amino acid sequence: CASALIGKNTGELFF.

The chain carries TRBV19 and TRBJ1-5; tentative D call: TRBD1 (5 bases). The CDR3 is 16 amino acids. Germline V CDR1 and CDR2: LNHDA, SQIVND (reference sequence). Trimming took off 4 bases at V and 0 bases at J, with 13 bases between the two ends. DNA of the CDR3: TGTGCCAGTAGTAATGGGGGGACCATTAGCAATCAGCCCCAGCATTTT. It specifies CASSNGGTISNQPQHF.

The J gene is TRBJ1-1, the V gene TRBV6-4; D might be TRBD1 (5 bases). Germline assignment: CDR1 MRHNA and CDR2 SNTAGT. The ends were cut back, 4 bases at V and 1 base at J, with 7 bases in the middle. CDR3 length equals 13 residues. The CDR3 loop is CASSVGGNTEAFF. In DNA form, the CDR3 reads TGTGCCAGCAGTGTGGGGGGGAACACTGAAGCTTTCTTT.

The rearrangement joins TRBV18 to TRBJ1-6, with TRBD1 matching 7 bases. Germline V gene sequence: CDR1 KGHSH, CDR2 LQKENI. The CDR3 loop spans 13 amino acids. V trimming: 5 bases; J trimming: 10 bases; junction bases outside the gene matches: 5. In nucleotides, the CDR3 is TGTGCCAGCTCATCGGACAGGCGGTCACCCCTCCACTTT. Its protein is CASSSDRRSPLHF. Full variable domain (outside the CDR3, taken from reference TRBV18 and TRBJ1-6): NAGVMQNPRHLVRRRGQEARLRCSPMKGHSHVYWYRQLPEEGLKFMVYLQKENIIDESGMPKERFSAEFPKEGPSILRIQQVVRGDSAAYFCASSSDRRSPLHFGNGTRLTVT.

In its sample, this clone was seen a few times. The CDR3 DNA sequence: TGTGCCAGCAGCTGGATACGGACAGGTAGCAATCAGCCCCAGCATTTT. Encoded protein: CASSWIRTGSNQPQHF. This chain links TRBV7-7 with TRBJ1-5; 7 bases map to TRBD1. From germline, CDR1 is SSHAT and CDR2 FNYEAQ (reference sequence). This CDR3 is built from 16 residues. The ends lost 4 bases at V and 0 bases at J; junction bases unmatched: 6.

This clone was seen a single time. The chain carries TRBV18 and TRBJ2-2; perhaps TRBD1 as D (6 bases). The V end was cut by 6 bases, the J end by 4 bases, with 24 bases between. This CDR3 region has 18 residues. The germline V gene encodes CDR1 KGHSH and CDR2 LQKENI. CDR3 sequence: CASSPQVTGQIVTGELFF. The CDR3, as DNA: TGTGCCAGCTCGCCTCAGGTAACCGGACAGATCGTCACCGGGGAGCTGTTTTTT.

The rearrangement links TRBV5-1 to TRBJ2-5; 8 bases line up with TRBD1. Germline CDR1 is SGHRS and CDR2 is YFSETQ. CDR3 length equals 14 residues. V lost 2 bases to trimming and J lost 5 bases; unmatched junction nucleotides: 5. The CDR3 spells CASSLGQGRETQYF. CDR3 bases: TGCGCCAGCAGCTTAGGACAGGGACGGGAGACCCAGTACTTC. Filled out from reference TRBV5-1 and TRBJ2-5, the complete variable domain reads KAGVTQTPRYLIKTRGQQVTLSCSPISGHRSVSWYQQTPGQGLQFLFEYFSETQRNKGNFPGRFSGRQFSNSRSEMNVSTLELGDSALYLCASSLGQGRETQYFGPGTRLLVL.

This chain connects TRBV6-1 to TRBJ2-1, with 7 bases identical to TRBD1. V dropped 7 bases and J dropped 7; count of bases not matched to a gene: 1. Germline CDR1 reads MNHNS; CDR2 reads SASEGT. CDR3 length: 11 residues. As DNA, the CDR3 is TGTGCCAGCAAGGGGGCGAATGAGCAGTTCTTC. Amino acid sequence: CASKGANEQFF.

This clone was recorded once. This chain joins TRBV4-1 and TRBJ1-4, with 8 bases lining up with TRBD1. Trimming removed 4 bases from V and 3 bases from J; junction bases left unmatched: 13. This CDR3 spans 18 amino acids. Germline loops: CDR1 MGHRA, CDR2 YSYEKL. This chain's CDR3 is CASSLGQGGRRANEKLFF. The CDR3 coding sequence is TGCGCCAGCAGCCTCGGACAGGGTGGGAGAAGGGCTAATGAAAAACTGTTTTTT.

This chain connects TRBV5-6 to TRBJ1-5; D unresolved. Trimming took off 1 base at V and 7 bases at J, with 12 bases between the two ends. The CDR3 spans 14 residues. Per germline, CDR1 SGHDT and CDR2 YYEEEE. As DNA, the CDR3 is TGTGCCAGCAGCTTGCTGCAAACGGGGCAGCCCCAGCATTTT. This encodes CASSLLQTGQPQHF. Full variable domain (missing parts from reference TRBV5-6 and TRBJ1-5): DAGVTQSPTHLIKTRGQQVTLRCSPKSGHDTVSWYQQALGQGPQFIFQYYEEEERQRGNFPDRFSGHQFPNYSSELNVNALLLGDSALYLCASSLLQTGQPQHFGDGTRLSIL.

The CDR3 nucleotides read TGCGCCAGCAGCCAAGCGGGCCTCCGGGGCTCTGGAAACACCATATATTTT. This encodes CASSQAGLRGSGNTIYF. The chain carries TRBV4-1 and TRBJ1-3; unclear D gene. V lost 1 base and J lost 0, with 13 bases in between. There are 17 residues in the CDR3. Per germline, CDR1 MGHRA and CDR2 YSYEKL.

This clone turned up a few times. CDR3 amino acids: CASTRLAGNTGELFF. The CDR3, as DNA: TGTGCCAGCACCCGACTAGCGGGGAACACCGGGGAGCTGTTTTTT. The V and J genes are TRBV2 and TRBJ2-2, with TRBD2 matching over 10 bases. The junction had 3 bases not matched to a gene; V was cut back by 7 bases and J by 1 base. CDR1 and CDR2 (germline): SNHLY, FYNNEI. CDR3 size: 15 residues. Complete variable domain (other parts from reference TRBV2 and TRBJ2-2): EPEVTQTPSHQVTQMGQEVILRCVPISNHLYFYWYRQILGQKVEFLVSFYNNEISEKSEIFDDQFSVERPDGSNFTLKIRSTKLEDSAMYFCASTRLAGNTGELFFGEGSRLTVL.

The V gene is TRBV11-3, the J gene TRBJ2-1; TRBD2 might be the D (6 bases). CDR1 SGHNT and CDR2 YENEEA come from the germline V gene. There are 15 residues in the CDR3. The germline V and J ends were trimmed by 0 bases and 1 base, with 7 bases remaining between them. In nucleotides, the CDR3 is TGTGCCAGCAGCTTAGAGGGGGGTTCCTACAATGAGCAGTTCTTC. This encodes CASSLEGGSYNEQFF.

CDR3 sequence reads: CASSRGQGASGANVLTF. The CDR3 DNA reads as TGCGCCAGCAGCCGAGGACAGGGGGCTTCTGGGGCCAACGTCCTGACTTTC. This sequence joins TRBV5-1 and TRBJ2-6; 11 positions agree with TRBD1. The CDR3 is 17 residues long. Germline V gene sequence: CDR1 SGHRS, CDR2 YFSETQ. V was pared by 4 bases and J by 1 base, with 4 bases of the junction left unmatched.